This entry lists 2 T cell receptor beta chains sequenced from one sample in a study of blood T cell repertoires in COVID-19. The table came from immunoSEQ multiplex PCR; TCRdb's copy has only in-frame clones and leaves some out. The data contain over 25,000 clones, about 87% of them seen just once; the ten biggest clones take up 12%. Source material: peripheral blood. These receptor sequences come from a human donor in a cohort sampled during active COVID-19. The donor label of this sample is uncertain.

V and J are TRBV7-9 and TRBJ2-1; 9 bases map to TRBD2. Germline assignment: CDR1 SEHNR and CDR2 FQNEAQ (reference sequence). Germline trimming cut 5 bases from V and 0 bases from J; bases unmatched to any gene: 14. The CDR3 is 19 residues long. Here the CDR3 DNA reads TGTGCCAGCAGCCAACCGGGACTAGCAATCGGGAGCTCCTACAATGAGCAGTTCTTC. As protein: CASSQPGLAIGSSYNEQFF.

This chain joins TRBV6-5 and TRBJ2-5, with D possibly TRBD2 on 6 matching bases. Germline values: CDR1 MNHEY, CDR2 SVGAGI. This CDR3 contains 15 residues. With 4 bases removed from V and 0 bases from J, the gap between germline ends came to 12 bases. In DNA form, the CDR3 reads TGTGCCAGCAGTTCGGGAGATTGGTACCAAGAGACCCAGTACTTC. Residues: CASSSGDWYQETQYF.